A single sample gave rise to the 13 T cell receptor beta chains below, sequenced in a study of blood T cell repertoires in COVID-19. Sequencing used immunoSEQ multiplex PCR; TCRdb keeps in-frame clones, though not all of them. Counted here are around 300,000 clones, about nine tenths occurring once; the ten biggest clones make up around 1.9%. Sequences were obtained from PBMCs or T cells enriched from blood (not recorded which). The receptors were sampled from a woman aged 55-69 years who had recovered from COVID-19.

The chain uses TRBV6-5 and TRBJ1-2; 11 positions agree with TRBD1. Trimming removed 4 bases from V and 6 bases from J; junction bases left unmatched: 1. CDR1 is MNHEY and CDR2 is SVGAGI in the germline V gene. This CDR3 region has 13 residues. The CDR3: CASSLGQGDGYTF. The CDR3 DNA sequence: TGTGCCAGCAGTTTGGGACAGGGGGATGGCTACACCTTC.

J is TRBJ2-7 and V is TRBV5-8, with TRBD2 as a possible D gene (5 bases). Deletions cut 6 bases from V and 0 bases from J, with 13 bases between. CDR3 size: 14 residues. Germline-derived CDR1 and CDR2 are SGHTS and YDEGEE. This CDR3 reads CASTLPGSSYEQYF. The CDR3 DNA reads as TGTGCCAGCACCCTACCGGGGAGCTCCTACGAGCAGTACTTC.

The genes are TRBV5-1 and TRBJ1-1; tentative D call: TRBD1 (5 bases). V shed 5 bases and J shed 3 bases, with 14 bases lying between them. This CDR3 has 14 amino acids. Germline CDR1 reads SGHRS; CDR2 reads YFSETQ. CDR3 loop: CASRQQGSDTEAFF. CDR3 in DNA: TGCGCCAGCAGACAGCAGGGTTCTGACACTGAAGCTTTCTTT.

The V and J genes are TRBV5-1 and TRBJ2-1, with D unresolved. CDR1 is SGHRS and CDR2 is YFSETQ in the germline V gene. Trimming left V 5 bases short and J 7 bases short, with 10 bases between. The CDR3 has 12 residues. The CDR3 region is CASSIPGNEQFF. The CDR3 DNA is TGCGCCAGCAGTATTCCCGGGAATGAGCAGTTCTTC. The full variable domain, its missing parts supplied by reference TRBV5-1 and TRBJ2-1, is KAGVTQTPRYLIKTRGQQVTLSCSPISGHRSVSWYQQTPGQGLQFLFEYFSETQRNKGNFPGRFSGRQFSNSRSEMNVSTLELGDSALYLCASSIPGNEQFFGPGTRLTVL.

The chain carries TRBV3-1 (or the pseudogene TRBV3-2) and TRBJ2-1; 11 bases are a match to TRBD2. The germline V gene encodes CDR1 LGHDT and CDR2 YNNKEL (reference sequence). V shed 7 bases and J 4 bases; nucleotides not matched to a gene: 6. CDR3 length: 15 residues. The CDR3 is CASTSGTSGYNEQFF. The CDR3 DNA reads as TGTGCCAGCACATCCGGGACTAGCGGTTACAATGAGCAGTTCTTC.

A word on this clone: Since no conserved phenylalanine or tryptophan closes the CDR3, a read error is the likely cause. No DNA is shown, since the ends of the CDR3 on it are uncertain; the CDR3 is the one TCRdb lists. CDR3 residues: CASSQGQWALYL. The chain uses TRBV3-1 (or the pseudogene TRBV3-2) and TRBJ1-2; the D call of TRBD1 is as the table states it, not checked on the DNA. The CDR3 is 12 amino acids in total, end residues counted. From germline, CDR1 is LGHDT and CDR2 YNNKEL (reference sequence).

The rearrangement links TRBV7-3 to TRBJ2-1, with 8 positions matching TRBD2. From germline, CDR1 is SGHTA and CDR2 FQGTGA. This CDR3 has 17 residues. The J segment lost 8 bases and the V segment lost 5 bases, leaving 17 bases of the junction unmatched. This CDR3 reads CASSQGWMAGGLDEQFF. CDR3 nucleotides: TGTGCCAGCAGCCAGGGGTGGATGGCGGGGGGCCTGGATGAGCAGTTCTTC.

V gene TRBV6-1 combines with J gene TRBJ1-5, with D possibly TRBD1 on 5 matching bases. Germline V gene lookup returns CDR1 MNHNS and CDR2 SASEGT. This CDR3 has 14 amino acids. V lost 6 bases and J lost 7, with 16 bases in between. The CDR3 loop is CASRAGGAGQPQHF. CDR3 in DNA: TGTGCCAGCAGGGCAGGAGGGGCCGGGCAGCCCCAGCATTTT.

This chain connects TRBV9 to TRBJ2-1, with TRBD1 identical over 7 bases. The CDR3 runs to 15 residues. With V trimmed by 5 bases and J by 3 bases, 8 bases remained unmatched. CDR1 and CDR2 from the germline V gene are SGDLS and YYNGEE. This chain's CDR3 is CASSPTGVVYNEQFF. The DNA of the CDR3 is TGTGCCAGCAGTCCAACAGGGGTAGTCTACAATGAGCAGTTCTTC. The whole variable domain, filled in from reference TRBV9 and TRBJ2-1, reads DSGVTQTPKHLITATGQRVTLRCSPRSGDLSVYWYQQSLDQGLQFLIQYYNGEERAKGNILERFSAQQFPDLHSELNLSSLELGDSALYFCASSPTGVVYNEQFFGPGTRLTVL.

The rearrangement uses TRBV28 and TRBJ1-1, with 8 bases fitting TRBD1. The CDR3 has 15 residues. Per germline, CDR1 MDHEN and CDR2 SYDVKM. V was pared by 5 bases and J by 6 bases, with 11 bases of the junction left unmatched. The CDR3 region has the DNA TGTGCCAGCAGTCCGCGACAGGGGCAAAGATCTGAAGCTTTCTTT. This gives the protein CASSPRQGQRSEAFF.

The chain carries TRBV12-3 or TRBV12-4 and TRBJ1-2; 9 nucleotides align to TRBD1. Trimming removed 6 bases from V and 7 bases from J; junction bases left unmatched: 6. This CDR3 is 13 amino acids long. CDR3 residues: CASSQTGGGGYTF. The CDR3 DNA is TGTGCCAGCAGCCAGACAGGGGGGGGTGGCTACACCTTC.

J is TRBJ2-1 and V is TRBV7-3; D uncertain. V was pared by 1 base and J by 0 bases, with 4 bases between. The CDR3 extends over 14 amino acids. Looked up from germline, CDR1 is SGHTA and CDR2 is FQGTGA. CDR3 in DNA: TGTGCCAGCAGCTTAAGCGACTCCTACAATGAGCAGTTCTTC. Translated: CASSLSDSYNEQFF.

This chain connects TRBV28 to TRBJ1-5, with 10 bases that match TRBD1. CDR3 length equals 15 residues. V trimming: 2 bases; J trimming: 7 bases; junction bases outside the gene matches: 5. Germline V gene lookup returns CDR1 MDHEN and CDR2 SYDVKM. The CDR3: CASSLGTGVRQPQHF. CDR3 DNA: TGTGCCAGCAGTTTAGGGACAGGGGTTCGACAGCCCCAGCATTTT.